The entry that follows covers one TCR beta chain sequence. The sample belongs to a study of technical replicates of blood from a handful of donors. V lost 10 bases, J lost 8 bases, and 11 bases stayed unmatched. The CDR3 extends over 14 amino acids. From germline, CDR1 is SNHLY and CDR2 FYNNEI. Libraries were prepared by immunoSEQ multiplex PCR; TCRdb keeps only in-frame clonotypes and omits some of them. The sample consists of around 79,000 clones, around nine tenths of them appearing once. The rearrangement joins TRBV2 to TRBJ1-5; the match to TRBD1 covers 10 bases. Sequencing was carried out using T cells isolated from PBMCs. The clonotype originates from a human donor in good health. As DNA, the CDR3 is TGTGCCACAAGCATGGGACAGGGGAGGGAGCCCCAGCATTTT. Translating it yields CATSMGQGREPQHF.